The clone carrying this TCR beta chain occurred once. This sample is part of a study of somatic mutations in cytotoxic T cells in rheumatoid arthritis. V was clipped by 6 bases and J by 0 bases, with 12 bases between them. The CDR3 sequence is 15 residues long. Germline values: CDR1 PRHDT, CDR2 FYEKMQ (reference sequence). The repertoire was sequenced with immunoSEQ multiplex PCR; TCRdb's copy has only in-frame clones and lacks some. The top ten hold about 5% of the sample, which has 16,000 or so clones, more than 60% seen once. The sequencing input was CD8+ T cells sorted from blood. The clonotype comes from an adult with rheumatoid arthritis. The chain has TRBV13 and TRBJ2-1, with D perhaps matching TRBD1 (6 bases). CDR3 sequence: CASSGQFRSYNEQFF. The CDR3 DNA reads as TGTGCCAGCAGTGGACAGTTCCGCTCCTACAATGAGCAGTTCTTC. Complete variable domain (other parts from reference TRBV13 and TRBJ2-1): AAGVIQSPRHLIKEKRETATLKCYPIPRHDTVYWYQQGPGQDPQFLISFYEKMQSDKGSIPDRFSAQQFSDYHSELNMSSLELGDSALYFCASSGQFRSYNEQFFGPGTRLTVL.